The 4 T cell receptor beta chains listed next were all sequenced from one sample in a study of T cell responses to AZD1222 COVID-19 vaccine. Measured with immunoSEQ multiplex PCR; TCRdb has only the in-frame clones, and not every one. The sample lists tens of thousands of clones; 85% to 90% were seen once. This specimen consisted of peripheral blood, obtained 28 days after the second AZD1222 dose. These receptor sequences come from an adult who received the AZD1222 COVID-19 vaccine.

The chain recombines TRBV5-8 with TRBJ1-5; D not certain. CDR1 SGHTS and CDR2 YDEGEE come from the germline V gene. V lost 4 bases and J 0 bases, leaving 8 bases between the germline ends. CDR3 length: 14 amino acids. In DNA, the CDR3 is TGTGCCAGCAGCCCCTATTATAGCAATCAGCCCCAGCATTTT. Amino acid sequence: CASSPYYSNQPQHF.

The rearrangement uses TRBV2 and TRBJ1-5; D not certain. The CDR3 totals 14 residues. In germline, CDR1 is SNHLY, CDR2 FYNNEI. The V end lost 6 bases, the J end lost 2 bases, and 11 bases lay between the germline ends. The CDR3 nucleotides are TGTGCCAGCAGGATGGGGAATGGCAATCAGCCCCAGCATTTT. Encoded protein: CASRMGNGNQPQHF.

The V call is TRBV5-1, the J call TRBJ2-7, with 7 bases aligning to TRBD1. Per the germline V gene, CDR1 is SGHRS and CDR2 is YFSETQ. The ends lost 0 bases at V and 6 bases at J; junction bases unmatched: 3. This CDR3 contains 13 residues. CDR3 nucleotide sequence: TGCGCCAGCAGCTTGGACAGGGGACCCGAGCAGTACTTC. Protein sequence: CASSLDRGPEQYF.

The chain has TRBV28 and TRBJ1-4; D is perhaps TRBD1 (6 bases). This CDR3 spans 15 amino acids. The V gene lost 7 bases and the J gene lost 10 bases, with 22 bases spanning the gap. CDR1 is MDHEN, CDR2 SYDVKM, per germline. The CDR3 here is CASTMGGTRGGKLFF. The DNA for the CDR3 is TGTGCCAGCACCATGGGGGGCACCCGCGGGGGAAAACTGTTTTTT.